This TCR beta chain is from a study of cytomegalovirus exposure and HLA in healthy donors. For the study at large: There were about 85 million unique TCRs (from HLA-typed donors) in an early data release. Findings of the study overall: Three CMV-associated chains were confirmed in vitro to be specific for CMV antigens.

Details on this clone: Antigen unknown.

Vbeta (60) and Jbeta (13) primers were used in the PCR. TCRdb's table, derived via immunoSEQ multiplex PCR, lists solely in-frame clones and lacks some. The sample shows around 200,000 clones, 65% to 90% of them seen only once. This receptor was identified in a middle-aged man in good health and CMV-seropositive. What was sequenced was PBMCs.

CDR3 sequence reads: CVYRAGGTDTQYF. The CDR3 DNA sequence: TGTGTCTATAGAGCGGGGGGCACAGATACGCAGTATTTT. The chain uses TRBV5-4 and TRBJ2-3, with 8 bases identical to TRBD2. The CDR3 has 13 residues. Germline V CDR1 and CDR2: SGHNT, YYREEE (reference sequence).